The source of this T cell receptor beta chain is a study of cytomegalovirus exposure and HLA in healthy donors. Study-wide results and caveats: Only CMV serostatus was available as immune exposure information. A reported reduction in N-insertions relative to the 666-donor mean was seen in an Asian-associated ancestry cluster in a later analysis. When analyzed later, a missense DCLRE1C variant was found to be linked to TCR beta V- and J-gene trimming. Later on, analysis showed that most CMV-associated TCR beta chains appeared to be HLA-restricted.

The PCR employed 60 Vbeta primers together with 13 Jbeta primers. Data came from immunoSEQ multiplex PCR; TCRdb stores just in-frame clones and leaves some out. This table holds approximately 140,000 clones, approximately 67% found once. V trimming: 7 bases; J trimming: 4 bases; junction bases outside the gene matches: 6. In germline, CDR1 is SQVTM, CDR2 ANQGSEA. The CDR3 is 13 residues long. About this clone itself: Its specificity is unknown.

The sequenced sample consisted of PBMCs. The sequence was collected from a woman aged 55-69 years in good health and CMV-seronegative. The rearrangement joins TRBV29-1 to TRBJ1-1, with TRBD1 matching over 10 bases. The CDR3 loop reads CSAMTGGRTEAFF. As DNA, the CDR3 is TGCAGCGCCATGACAGGGGGCCGCACTGAAGCTTTCTTT. The full variable domain, rest sourced from reference TRBV29-1 and TRBJ1-1, is SAVISQKPSRDICQRGTSLTIQCQVDSQVTMMFWYRQQPGQSLTLIATANQGSEATYESGFVIDKFPISRPNLTFSTLTVSNMSPEDSSIYLCSAMTGGRTEAFFGQGTRLTVV.